One and the same sample provided the 7 T cell receptor beta chains below, sequenced in a study of cytomegalovirus exposure and HLA in healthy donors. PCR amplification relied on 60 Vbeta primers (plus 13 Jbeta primers). TCRdb keeps only in-frame clones here, not all; method: immunoSEQ multiplex PCR. The sample lists some 170,000 clones; about 80% were seen once. Specimen: PBMCs. The receptor set was obtained from a man between 18 and 35 years old in good health and CMV-seropositive.

CDR3 nucleotides: TGTGCCAGCAGCTTCGCCGGGACTAGGCATGAGCAGTTCTTC. As protein: CASSFAGTRHEQFF. This chain uses TRBV5-6 with TRBJ2-1; the match to TRBD2 covers 8 bases. Per germline, CDR1 SGHDT and CDR2 YYEEEE. This CDR3 has 14 residues. V lost 2 bases, J lost 8 bases, and 6 bases stayed unmatched.

The chain employs TRBV7-6 and TRBJ1-2, with TRBD1 matching over 10 bases. V shed 0 bases and J 4 bases; nucleotides not matched to a gene: 2. There are 15 residues in the CDR3. The germline CDR1 and CDR2 sequences are SGHVS and FNYEAQ. The CDR3 region is CASSLAGQGGYGYTF. DNA for the CDR3: TGTGCCAGCAGCTTAGCTGGACAGGGGGGCTATGGCTACACCTTC.

The J gene is TRBJ2-1, the V gene TRBV9, with 10 bases aligning to TRBD1. The CDR3 has 14 amino acids. The V gene end was trimmed by 6 bases and the J gene end by 8 bases; junction bases not matched to a gene: 8. Per the germline V gene, CDR1 is SGDLS and CDR2 is YYNGEE. The CDR3 bases are TGTGCCAGCACGAAGGGACAGGGGAGGCATGAGCAGTTCTTC. Translated: CASTKGQGRHEQFF. Full variable domain (missing parts from reference TRBV9 and TRBJ2-1): DSGVTQTPKHLITATGQRVTLRCSPRSGDLSVYWYQQSLDQGLQFLIQYYNGEERAKGNILERFSAQQFPDLHSELNLSSLELGDSALYFCASTKGQGRHEQFFGPGTRLTVL.

The chain employs TRBV7-6 and TRBJ1-2; unclear D gene. The V end was cut by 1 base, the J end by 4 bases, with 10 bases between. Looked up from germline, CDR1 is SGHVS and CDR2 is FNYEAQ. This CDR3 spans 14 amino acids. DNA of the CDR3: TGTGCCAGCAGCTTAGATACAGTTGGCTATGGCTACACCTTC. Translating it yields CASSLDTVGYGYTF.

The rearrangement links TRBV5-1 to TRBJ2-6; the D gene is possibly TRBD2 (6 bases). In germline, CDR1 is SGHRS, CDR2 YFSETQ. The V and J ends lost 4 bases and 1 base respectively, with 12 bases between them. The CDR3 runs to 16 residues. In DNA form, the CDR3 reads TGCGCCAGCAGCCGGGACGGGGGATCTGGGGCCAACGTCCTGACTTTC. Encoded protein: CASSRDGGSGANVLTF.

CDR3 bases: TGTGCCAGCAGCTTAGTCACAGCAAGTTCTGGAAACACCATATATTTT. It is translated as CASSLVTASSGNTIYF. The chain couples TRBV7-2 to TRBJ1-3, with unresolved D. From germline, CDR1 is SGHTA and CDR2 FQGNSA. V was shortened by 1 base and J by 1 base, with 11 bases between the two germline ends. The CDR3 length is 16 residues.

This chain joins TRBV19 and TRBJ2-7; 9 bases line up with TRBD1. Germline V gene data show CDR1 as LNHDA and CDR2 as SQIVND (reference sequence). J lost 2 bases, V lost 5 bases, and 19 bases had no gene match. This CDR3 has 19 amino acids. The CDR3 DNA follows: TGTGCCAGTAGTTCAACCCGACCGGGACAGGGTTCGAGAACCTACGAGCAGTACTTC. Encoded protein: CASSSTRPGQGSRTYEQYF.